The TCR beta chain described here comes from a study of control samples from healthy donors and cancer patients. V gave up 5 bases and J gave up 1 base, with 10 bases separating them. The CDR3 is made up of 14 amino acids. Germline CDR1 and CDR2: LGHNT and FRNRAP. TCRdb keeps only in-frame clones here, not all; method: immunoSEQ multiplex PCR. The sample contains around 190,000 clones, about 90% of which appear only once. The receptor was isolated from a woman aged 45-60 years in good health. This chain links TRBV12-5 with TRBJ2-3; maybe TRBD2 (6 bases). Material: blood. The CDR3 spells CASGPGTGTDTQYF. The CDR3, as DNA: TGTGCTAGTGGTCCCGGGACTGGCACAGATACGCAGTATTTT.